Reported below is one TCR beta chain. The antigen is undetermined. This sample stems from a study of T cell responses to AZD1222 COVID-19 vaccine. V shed 6 bases, J shed 6 bases, and the junction held 5 bases outside the gene matches. Germline loops: CDR1 LGHDT, CDR2 YNNKEL (reference sequence). The CDR3 has 14 amino acids. Data came from immunoSEQ multiplex PCR; TCRdb stores just in-frame clones and leaves some out. The sample includes roughly 140,000 clones, 90% of them seen just once. Findings and limits, study-wide: Most donors were white British and more were female, and clonal diversity was possibly underestimated. Repertoires in all cases were sampled only once the peak T cell response had passed. Among AZD1222 vaccinees, only five to seven were seropositive at baseline.

The sequence was collected from an adult who received the AZD1222 COVID-19 vaccine. This sample comprised peripheral blood, obtained 28 days after the second AZD1222 dose. V is TRBV3-1 (or the pseudogene TRBV3-2) and J is TRBJ1-4, with TRBD1 identical over 9 bases. The CDR3 spells CASRPGTGYEKLFF. CDR3 DNA sequence: TGTGCCAGCAGGCCCGGGACAGGGTATGAAAAACTGTTTTTT.